This note documents a single T cell receptor beta chain sequence. The antigen is undetermined. Primers included in the PCR were 60 Vbeta and 13 Jbeta primers. Only in-frame clones appear in the TCRdb table, and some are missing; sequencing was by immunoSEQ multiplex PCR. Of about 150,000 clones listed, roughly 80% are singletons. The source of the sample is a study of cytomegalovirus exposure and HLA in healthy donors. Findings and limits, study-wide: Some V segments could not be told apart, so they were left out, TRBV6-2 and TRBV6-3 among them. Sequencing probably produced one cluster of sequence variants that were highly shared.

CDR3 length: 16 amino acids. V dropped 6 bases and J dropped 6 bases, with 21 bases sitting between them. Germline lookup yields CDR1 PRHDT and CDR2 FYEKMQ (reference sequence). The specimen sequenced was PBMCs. The receptor comes from a woman aged 40 to 55 in good health and CMV-seronegative. The V and J genes are TRBV13 and TRBJ2-1; perhaps TRBD1 as D (5 bases). DNA for the CDR3: TGTGCCAGCAGTCCCGCAGGGAATCCAATCCGCAATGAGCAGTTCTTC. It encodes CASSPAGNPIRNEQFF.